The source of this T cell receptor beta chain is a study of T cell clusters in autoimmune cytopenias. One tube held mixed TRB-A and TRB-B primer pools for touch-down PCR. For each CDR3 protein, TCRdb gives one entry from its re-call of the multiplex PCR reads, without DNA. The clone table shows roughly 8,400 distinct CDR3 sequences, with the ten largest holding 20% to 25%. Worth noting for this clonotype: Its target is unknown.

TRB amplification used around 260 ng of peripheral blood genomic DNA. Study-wide results and caveats: The T cell clusters were defined only in silico, without experimental functional validation.

The sequenced sample was peripheral blood. The origin of this receptor is a human donor with an autoimmune cytopenia or autoimmune hepatitis (not recorded which).

CDR3 in amino acids: CASSKGLAGPIYNEQFF. This chain connects TRBV5-4 to TRBJ2-1; TCRdb's D call of TRBD2 is untestable without DNA. Germline CDR1 reads SGHNT; CDR2 reads YYREEE (reference sequence). The CDR3 runs 17 residues. Supplemented by reference TRBV5-4 and TRBJ2-1, the full variable domain reads ETGVTQSPTHLIKTRGQQVTLRCSSQSGHNTVSWYQQALGQGPQFIFQYYREEENGRGNFPPRFSGLQFPNYSSELNVNALELDDSALYLCASSKGLAGPIYNEQFFGPGTRLTVL.